Listed here are 28 T cell receptor beta chains from one sample, sequenced in a study of blood T cell repertoires in COVID-19. TCRdb keeps only in-frame clones here, not all; method: immunoSEQ multiplex PCR. The repertoire consists of around 150,000 clones, with roughly 81% occurring once and the leading ten covering roughly 8%. The sequenced material came from peripheral blood. These receptors originate from a woman in her fifties or sixties with COVID-19, enrolled during active disease.

The chain employs TRBV30 and TRBJ2-1, with D hard to call. The V end was cut by 1 base, the J end by 3 bases, with 4 bases between. The CDR3 has 12 amino acids. The germline gives CDR1 GTSNPN, CDR2 SVGIG (reference sequence). The CDR3 DNA reads as TGTGCCTGGAGTGATCTCTACAATGAGCAGTTCTTC. Protein sequence: CAWSDLYNEQFF.

V is TRBV7-3 and J is TRBJ2-3, with D maybe TRBD2 (6 bases). This CDR3 region has 15 residues. CDR1 is SGHTA and CDR2 is FQGTGA in the germline V gene. Between the trimmed V and J ends, which lost 1 base and 0 bases, there was a span of 8 bases. The CDR3 DNA sequence: TGTGCCAGCAGCTTAAGGGACTTAAGCACAGATACGCAGTATTTT. This codes for CASSLRDLSTDTQYF.

The chain has TRBV4-1 and TRBJ1-4, with 9 bases aligning to TRBD1. V dropped 4 bases and J dropped 7; count of bases not matched to a gene: 16. Germline V gives CDR1 MGHRA, CDR2 YSYEKL. The CDR3 length is 18 residues. The CDR3: CASSPTSGPRQGGEKLFF. The CDR3 DNA reads as TGCGCCAGCAGCCCTACCTCCGGTCCGAGACAGGGGGGTGAAAAACTGTTTTTT.

The genes are TRBV6-6 and TRBJ1-2; weak D call: TRBD1 (5 bases). This CDR3 region has 15 residues. V was pared by 0 bases and J by 3 bases, with 11 bases between. From germline, CDR1 is MNHNY and CDR2 SVGAGI (reference sequence). This CDR3 is CASSYSGRADYGYTF. The CDR3 DNA sequence: TGTGCCAGCAGTTACTCGGGCAGGGCAGACTATGGCTACACCTTC.

This clone was seen more than once but under ten times. The V and J genes are TRBV6-5 and TRBJ1-3, with 7 bases lining up with TRBD1. V shed 8 bases and J 2 bases; nucleotides not matched to a gene: 6. The CDR3 spans 14 residues. The germline CDR1 and CDR2 sequences are MNHEY and SVGAGI. The CDR3 bases are TGTGCCAGCGGGATTCAGGGGGCTGGAAACACCATATATTTT. It is translated as CASGIQGAGNTIYF.

The chain employs TRBV5-1 and TRBJ1-3, with 7 bases aligning to TRBD1. Per germline, CDR1 SGHRS and CDR2 YFSETQ. The J segment lost 6 bases and the V segment lost 4 bases, leaving 7 bases of the junction unmatched. This CDR3 is built from 14 residues. The CDR3: CASSLDRAENTIYF. The CDR3, as DNA: TGCGCCAGCAGCCTTGACAGGGCCGAAAACACCATATATTTT. Full variable domain (outside the CDR3, taken from reference TRBV5-1 and TRBJ1-3): KAGVTQTPRYLIKTRGQQVTLSCSPISGHRSVSWYQQTPGQGLQFLFEYFSETQRNKGNFPGRFSGRQFSNSRSEMNVSTLELGDSALYLCASSLDRAENTIYFGEGSWLTVV.

The V call is TRBV28, the J call TRBJ1-5, with 9 nucleotides matching TRBD1. Germline CDR1 is MDHEN and CDR2 is SYDVKM. The CDR3 contains 14 residues. Losses at the gene ends were 6 bases for V and 6 bases for J; bases not matched to a gene: 6. Here the CDR3 DNA reads TGTGCCAGCAGATTGGGACAGGGAGGTCAGCCCCAGCATTTT. Its translation: CASRLGQGGQPQHF. Full variable domain (remainder filled in from reference TRBV28 and TRBJ1-5): DVKVTQSSRYLVKRTGEKVFLECVQDMDHENMFWYRQDPGLGLRLIYFSYDVKMKEKGDIPEGYSVSREKKERFSLILESASTNQTSMYLCASRLGQGGQPQHFGDGTRLSIL.

The rearrangement links TRBV6-5 to TRBJ1-2; D unresolved. The germline V gene has CDR1 MNHEY and CDR2 SVGAGI. Trimming pared 7 bases from V and 9 bases from J, leaving 18 bases between. The CDR3 contains 13 residues. The CDR3 region is CASTLGVVLSYTF. The CDR3 DNA follows: TGTGCCAGCACCCTCGGGGTGGTCCTGAGCTACACCTTC.

In DNA, the CDR3 is TGTGCCAGTAGTATAGAGTTGGGACAGCCCAATCAGCCCCAGCATTTT. This codes for CASSIELGQPNQPQHF. This chain uses TRBV19 with TRBJ1-5; 7 bases agree with TRBD1. Looked up from germline, CDR1 is LNHDA and CDR2 is SQIVND (reference sequence). This CDR3 region has 16 residues. V shed 0 bases, J shed 3 bases, and the junction held 5 bases outside the gene matches. Together with reference TRBV19 and TRBJ1-5, the CDR3 gives the full variable domain: DGGITQSPKYLFRKEGQNVTLSCEQNLNHDAMYWYRQDPGQGLRLIYYSQIVNDFQKGDIAEGYSVSREKKESFPLTVTSAQKNPTAFYLCASSIELGQPNQPQHFGDGTRLSIL.

This sequence joins TRBV4-2 and TRBJ2-7, with a weak D call TRBD2 (7 bases). Per germline, CDR1 LGHNA and CDR2 YNFKEQ. The V gene lost 0 bases and the J gene lost 6 bases, with 18 bases spanning the gap. CDR3 length equals 16 residues. In nucleotides, the CDR3 is TGTGCCAGCAGCCAAGATAAGGGGGGAGGGGGTAGCGAGCAGTACTTC. Translating it yields CASSQDKGGGGSEQYF.

The V call is TRBV7-3, the J call TRBJ2-3; the D gene is possibly TRBD2 (5 bases). Per germline, CDR1 SGHTA and CDR2 FQGTGA. The ends were cut back, 1 base at V and 6 bases at J, with 8 bases in the middle. CDR3 length: 13 residues. In nucleotides, the CDR3 is TGTGCCAGCAGCTTAAACCAGCGGGATACGCAGTATTTT. This codes for CASSLNQRDTQYF.

V usage is TRBV5-5 and J usage is TRBJ2-2; D gene uncertain. The germline V gene has CDR1 SGHKS and CDR2 YYEKEE (reference sequence). Trimming removed 2 bases at V and 6 bases at J, with 11 bases between. The CDR3 contains 14 residues. The CDR3 here is CASSFNWSPGELFF. The CDR3 DNA is TGTGCCAGCAGCTTTAACTGGTCCCCCGGGGAGCTGTTTTTT.

The CDR3: CASGRSYNEQFF. CDR3 sequence (DNA): TGTGCCAGCGGCAGGTCCTACAATGAGCAGTTCTTC. This chain joins TRBV7-3 and TRBJ2-1; D is undetermined. The CDR3 has 12 amino acids. V shed 8 bases and J shed 1 base, with 6 bases lying between them. Germline V gene sequence: CDR1 SGHTA, CDR2 FQGTGA. Full variable domain (rest looked up from reference TRBV7-3 and TRBJ2-1): GAGVSQTPSNKVTEKGKYVELRCDPISGHTALYWYRQSLGQGPEFLIYFQGTGAADDSGLPNDRFFAVRPEGSVSTLKIQRTERGDSAVYLCASGRSYNEQFFGPGTRLTVL.

The chain links TRBV7-3 to TRBJ2-2, with TRBD2 matching over 12 bases. The CDR3 contains 18 residues. Germline CDR1 SGHTA, CDR2 FQGTGA. The trim removed 1 base at V and 3 bases at J, leaving 6 bases unmatched. Here the CDR3 reads CASSLRLAGGPDTGELFF. CDR3 nucleotides: TGTGCCAGCAGCTTAAGGCTAGCGGGAGGGCCGGACACCGGGGAGCTGTTTTTT.

The rearrangement uses TRBV7-9 and TRBJ1-1, with D tentatively TRBD1 (5 bases). CDR3 size: 17 residues. Trimming removed 5 bases at V and 4 bases at J, with 23 bases between. Germline CDR1 SEHNR, CDR2 FQNEAQ (reference sequence). CDR3 region: CASSPRGFPTMVTEAFF. For the CDR3, the DNA is TGTGCCAGCAGCCCCCGGGGGTTCCCGACCATGGTCACTGAAGCTTTCTTT.

The chain recombines TRBV7-3 with TRBJ1-1; D is perhaps TRBD1 (6 bases). The CDR3 totals 13 residues. Trimming removed 5 bases at V and 5 bases at J, with 12 bases between. Looked up from germline, CDR1 is SGHTA and CDR2 is FQGTGA. This chain's CDR3 is CASSAGVGTEAFF. DNA of the CDR3: TGTGCCAGCAGCGCAGGGGTTGGGACTGAAGCTTTCTTT.

This chain links TRBV24-1 with TRBJ2-3, with D perhaps TRBD2 (8 bases). CDR3 length equals 16 residues. V was pared by 3 bases and J by 4 bases, with 16 bases between. Germline V gene sequence: CDR1 KGHDR, CDR2 SFDVKD. CDR3 nucleotide sequence: TGTGCCACCAGTGATCCAGGGACAGCGGGAGCAGATACGCAGTATTTT. Encoded protein: CATSDPGTAGADTQYF.

This chain uses TRBV5-4 with TRBJ2-7; D may be TRBD2 (5 bases). V dropped 0 bases and J dropped 5 bases, with 12 bases sitting between them. The CDR3 is 14 residues long. CDR1 SGHNT and CDR2 YYREEE come from the germline V gene (reference sequence). The CDR3 nucleotides read TGTGCCAGCAGCTTGGGACTACCACGTAACGAGCAGTACTTC. Amino acid sequence: CASSLGLPRNEQYF. Looking up the rest from reference TRBV5-4 and TRBJ2-7 gives the full variable domain: ETGVTQSPTHLIKTRGQQVTLRCSSQSGHNTVSWYQQALGQGPQFIFQYYREEENGRGNFPPRFSGLQFPNYSSELNVNALELDDSALYLCASSLGLPRNEQYFGPGTRLTVT.

The chain joins TRBV14 to TRBJ1-1; D unclear. This CDR3 has 15 residues. Germline values: CDR1 SGHDN, CDR2 FVKESK. V was cut by 4 bases and J by 1 base, with 13 bases left in between. CDR3 nucleotides: TGTGCCAGCAGCCTCCGACTAGAGGGGAACACTGAAGCTTTCTTT. This gives the protein CASSLRLEGNTEAFF.

This clone was detected once. This chain uses TRBV19 with TRBJ1-5, with TRBD1 as a possible D gene (5 bases). V lost 3 bases and J 4 bases, leaving 13 bases between the germline ends. CDR1 and CDR2 (germline): LNHDA, SQIVND (reference sequence). The CDR3 has 15 amino acids. The CDR3 spells CASSIVTGQNQPQHF. CDR3 sequence (DNA): TGTGCCAGTAGTATCGTTACAGGTCAAAATCAGCCCCAGCATTTT.

The chain links TRBV4-2 to TRBJ1-6; 7 bases fit TRBD1. After removal of 4 bases from V and 10 bases from J, the junction contained 16 bases not matched to a gene. Germline V CDR1 and CDR2: LGHNA, YNFKEQ. The CDR3 length is 17 residues. The chain's CDR3 is CASSRQRGDSNMSPLHF. As DNA, the CDR3 is TGTGCCAGCAGCCGACAACGCGGGGACAGTAATATGTCACCCCTCCACTTT.

The J gene is TRBJ2-5, the V gene TRBV5-4, with D unresolved. Germline CDR1 reads SGHNT; CDR2 reads YYREEE (reference sequence). This CDR3 has 11 amino acids. Between the trimmed V and J ends, which lost 4 bases and 1 base, there was a span of 2 bases. CDR3 bases: TGTGCCAGCAGCCTCCAAGAGACCCAGTACTTC. Translated, it gives CASSLQETQYF.

The V and J genes are TRBV14 and TRBJ2-5; 12 positions agree with TRBD2. The CDR3 is 15 amino acids. CDR1 SGHDN and CDR2 FVKESK come from the germline V gene. Germline trimming cut 2 bases from V and 5 bases from J; bases unmatched to any gene: 3. The CDR3 is CASSQFTSGRETQYF. The CDR3 DNA is TGTGCCAGCAGCCAATTCACTAGCGGGAGGGAGACCCAGTACTTC.

In this sample, this clone turned up once. The chain carries TRBV3-1 (or the pseudogene TRBV3-2) and TRBJ2-2; 9 nucleotides align to TRBD1. The germline gives CDR1 LGHDT, CDR2 YNNKEL (reference sequence). CDR3 length: 16 residues. J lost 5 bases, V lost 3 bases, and 7 bases had no gene match. The CDR3 protein is CASSHQGQGSTGELFF. DNA of the CDR3: TGTGCCAGCAGCCACCAAGGACAGGGGAGTACCGGGGAGCTGTTTTTT.

The chain joins TRBV18 to TRBJ1-1; 7 nucleotides align to TRBD1. CDR1 and CDR2 from the germline V gene are KGHSH and LQKENI. The length of the CDR3 is 13 residues. V lost 3 bases and J lost 3; bases outside the gene matches: 1. The CDR3 reads CASSPDRDTEAFF. CDR3 sequence (DNA): TGTGCCAGCTCACCTGACAGGGACACTGAAGCTTTCTTT.

The chain has TRBV18 and TRBJ2-1; TRBD2 matches 13 bases. CDR3 length: 16 residues. The V gene end was trimmed by 3 bases and the J gene end by 7 bases; junction bases not matched to a gene: 6. Per the germline V gene, CDR1 is KGHSH and CDR2 is LQKENI. Here the CDR3 DNA reads TGTGCCAGCTCACCGCGGACTAGCGGGAGTGCGAATGAGCAGTTCTTC. Its protein product is CASSPRTSGSANEQFF.

The chain combines TRBV2 with TRBJ1-2; D possibly corresponds to TRBD1 (6 bases). The V gene lost 8 bases and the J gene lost 1 base, with 23 bases spanning the gap. This CDR3 comprises 17 residues. Looked up from germline, CDR1 is SNHLY and CDR2 is FYNNEI. The CDR3 region is CASATGLGFQVNYGYTF. CDR3 sequence (DNA): TGTGCCAGCGCCACAGGGTTAGGGTTTCAGGTTAACTATGGCTACACCTTC. Looking up the rest from reference TRBV2 and TRBJ1-2 gives the full variable domain: EPEVTQTPSHQVTQMGQEVILRCVPISNHLYFYWYRQILGQKVEFLVSFYNNEISEKSEIFDDQFSVERPDGSNFTLKIRSTKLEDSAMYFCASATGLGFQVNYGYTFGSGTRLTVV.

The chain combines TRBV10-1 with TRBJ1-1; 9 positions match TRBD1. The V gene's germline CDR1 is WNHNN and CDR2 SYGVQD (reference sequence). Losses at the gene ends were 6 bases for V and 9 bases for J; bases not matched to a gene: 5. The CDR3 consists of 12 residues. In nucleotides, the CDR3 is TGCGCCAGCAGGGACGGGACAGGGAAAGCTTTCTTT. Residues: CASRDGTGKAFF.